This is a list of T cell receptor beta chains from one sample in a study of cytomegalovirus exposure and HLA in healthy donors. Sequencing used immunoSEQ multiplex PCR; TCRdb keeps in-frame clones, though not all of them. The sample lists over 85,000 clones; about 80% were seen once. The material sequenced was PBMCs. Source of these receptors: a female donor in good health and CMV-seropositive. CDR3s include the opening cysteine and the closing phenylalanine or tryptophan. Each record gives: V gene, CDR3 length, D gene, clone size, J gene, CDR3 DNA, CDR3 protein. The D gene is left open where the match is weak. Only part of the rows carry a size: once, few, many, or a class if the clone is expanded.

TRBV4-1	16	TRBD1	-	TRBJ1-2	TGCGCCAGCAGCCAAGAAGGGACAGGGGGTCCCTATGGCTACACCTTC	CASSQEGTGGPYGYTF
TRBV5-1	17	TRBD2	-	TRBJ2-2	TGCGCCAGCAGCACAATGGGGAGCGGGAGCTTCACCGGGGAGCTGTTTTTT	CASSTMGSGSFTGELFF
TRBV6-1	14	TRBD2	-	TRBJ2-5	TGTGCCAGCAGTGCACTAGCGGCTGTGGGGACCCAGTACTTC	CASSALAAVGTQYF
TRBV18	16	TRBD1	-	TRBJ1-1	TGTGCCAGCTCACCACGGGACAGGTTGTGGAACACTGAAGCTTTCTTT	CASSPRDRLWNTEAFF
TRBV5-6	16	TRBD1	-	TRBJ1-2	TGTGCCAGCAGCAGGGGCCGACAGGGGTTTAACTATGGCTACACCTTC	CASSRGRQGFNYGYTF
TRBV25-1	12	-	-	TRBJ1-1	TGTGCCAGCAGTAGACAGAACACTGAAGCTTTCTTT	CASSRQNTEAFF
TRBV5-6	18	TRBD1	-	TRBJ2-1	TGTGCCAGCACCCCGCTGGGGGTGAGGGGGCTCTCCTACAATGAGCAGTTCTTC	CASTPLGVRGLSYNEQFF
TRBV14	13	-	-	TRBJ1-5	TGTGCCAGCAGCCGTTTGGGGGGGCAGCCCCAGCATTTT	CASSRLGGQPQHF
TRBV10-3	15	-	-	TRBJ2-7	TGTGCCATCAGTGAGCCAGGTGGCTCGACCTACGAGCAGTACTTC	CAISEPGGSTYEQYF
TRBV6-4	13	-	few	TRBJ1-2	TGTGCCAGCAGTGAGACAGGTCTTTATGGCTACACCTTC	CASSETGLYGYTF
TRBV5-1	15	-	-	TRBJ1-5	TGCGCCAGCAGCTTGGCACCCGGGAGCAATCAGCCCCAGCATTTT	CASSLAPGSNQPQHF
TRBV28	14	-	-	TRBJ2-3	TGTGCCAGCAGTTTTTACAGGGTATCAGATACGCAGTATTTT	CASSFYRVSDTQYF
TRBV10-1	18	-	-	TRBJ2-3	TGCGCCAGCAGTGCGGGGAGCCGAAGACTAGAAGCAACAGATACGCAGTATTTT	CASSAGSRRLEATDTQYF
TRBV11-2	17	-	-	TRBJ2-7	TGTGCCAGCAGCTTTTCATCAGGCAGCCGAAACCTCTACGAGCAGTACTTC	CASSFSSGSRNLYEQYF
TRBV18	14	-	-	TRBJ2-5	TGTGCCAGCTCACCACCTTCTAGACAAGAGACCCAGTACTTC	CASSPPSRQETQYF
TRBV9	14	-	-	TRBJ2-2	TGTGCCAGCAGCGTAGTAGGTAGGGGCGGGGAGCTGTTTTTT	CASSVVGRGGELFF
TRBV5-6	14	-	-	TRBJ1-6	TGTGCCAGCAGCTTGCGGGGAGGGGAGTCACCCCTCCACTTT	CASSLRGGESPLHF
TRBV6-6	15	-	-	TRBJ1-1	TGTGCCAGCAGAGTCGGGACAACCATGGGGACTGAAGCTTTCTTT	CASRVGTTMGTEAFF
TRBV27	15	TRBD1	-	TRBJ1-1	TGTGCCAGCAGTTCTAGACAGGGGGCGAACACTGAAGCTTTCTTT	CASSSRQGANTEAFF
TRBV27	16	TRBD2	few	TRBJ2-7	TGTGCCAGCAGTTTCGTGACTAGCGGGAGTCGCGACGAGCAGTACTTC	CASSFVTSGSRDEQYF
TRBV27	14	-	-	TRBJ2-3	TGTGCCAGCCGCAGGGGCGCCAGCACAGATACGCAGTATTTT	CASRRGASTDTQYF
TRBV5-1	16	TRBD2	-	TRBJ2-7	TGCGCGAGCAGCTTGGCTAGCGGGGAAGTTACACACGAGCAGTACTTC	CASSLASGEVTHEQYF
TRBV4-2	14	TRBD1	-	TRBJ1-1	TGTGCCAGCAGCCAACGACAGGGTGACACTGAAGCTTTCTTT	CASSQRQGDTEAFF
TRBV6-5	13	-	-	TRBJ1-5	TGTGCCAGCAGGGGGGGGGTGGTGCAGCCCCAGCATTTT	CASRGGVVQPQHF
TRBV9	16	TRBD2	-	TRBJ2-3	TGTGCCAGCAGCGTAGGTTATAGCGGGACTTCAGATACGCAGTATTTT	CASSVGYSGTSDTQYF
TRBV5-6	14	-	few	TRBJ2-5	TGTGCCAGCAGCTTGGTTGGCTGGCAAGAGACCCAGTACTTC	CASSLVGWQETQYF
TRBV6-1	14	TRBD1	-	TRBJ1-5	TGTGCCAGCAGTGGGGACAGGGACAATCAGCCCCAGCATTTT	CASSGDRDNQPQHF
TRBV27	14	TRBD1	-	TRBJ2-7	TGTGCCAGCAGTACAAACAGGGGGGACTACGAGCAGTACTTC	CASSTNRGDYEQYF
TRBV7-9	15	-	-	TRBJ1-6	TGTGCCAGCAGCCCTCCAGGGAGGGATAATTCACCCCTCCACTTT	CASSPPGRDNSPLHF
TRBV6-4	13	-	-	TRBJ1-1	TGTGCCAGCAGTATCAGGGAGGGGACTGAAGCTTTCTTT	CASSIREGTEAFF
TRBV5-6	12	TRBD1	-	TRBJ1-1	TGTGCCAGCAGTTGGGGGACAGCTGAAGCTTTCTTT	CASSWGTAEAFF
TRBV15	15	-	-	TRBJ1-5	TGTGCCACCAGCAGAGATCAGAATAGCAATCAGCCCCAGCATTTT	CATSRDQNSNQPQHF
TRBV9	11	-	once	TRBJ1-2	TGTGCCAGCGGAGTGGGTTTCGGCTACACCTTC	CASGVGFGYTF
TRBV9	15	-	once	TRBJ2-2	TGTGCCAGCAGCACCCGGGACACTAACACCGGGGAGCTGTTTTTT	CASSTRDTNTGELFF
TRBV29-1	15	-	once	TRBJ2-1	TGCAGCTACGAAGGGGGTCTAGCCCCTTACAATGAGCAGTTCTTC	CSYEGGLAPYNEQFF
TRBV6-1	14	-	few	TRBJ1-2	TGTGCCAGCAGTGACCCAGTACATAAGTATGGCTACACCTTC	CASSDPVHKYGYTF
TRBV28	15	TRBD1	-	TRBJ2-7	TGTGCCAGCAGTTTTGGCAGGGGGCTATCCTACGAGCAGTACTTC	CASSFGRGLSYEQYF
TRBV13	15	TRBD1	-	TRBJ1-4	TGTGCCAGCAGCCTAACGGGACAGCTTAATGAAAAACTGTTTTTT	CASSLTGQLNEKLFF
TRBV9	14	-	-	TRBJ2-3	TGTGCCAGCAGCGTGGCAGGGGGGCCTGATACGCAGTATTTT	CASSVAGGPDTQYF
TRBV4-1	16	TRBD2	-	TRBJ2-7	TGCGCCAGCAGCCAAGTCCCAGCGGGAGCGCTGTACGAGCAGTACTTC	CASSQVPAGALYEQYF
TRBV5-1	13	TRBD1	once	TRBJ2-7	TGCGCCAGCAGCTTCGGACAGGAGTACGAGCAGTACTTC	CASSFGQEYEQYF
TRBV4-1	15	-	-	TRBJ2-7	TGCGCCAGCAGCCCCCTAGTAGGAGGGACCTACGAGCAGTACTTC	CASSPLVGGTYEQYF
TRBV11-3	15	TRBD2	-	TRBJ2-1	TGTGCCAGCAGCTTAGAAGGGAGGGGCCGGGATGAGCAGTTCTTC	CASSLEGRGRDEQFF
TRBV6-1	16	-	-	TRBJ2-4	TGTGCCAGCAGTGAAGCGCAGACAGGAGCCAAAAACATTCAGTACTTC	CASSEAQTGAKNIQYF
TRBV28	17	TRBD1	-	TRBJ1-5	TGTGCCAGCAGTTTTCCCCGGGACAGGACTAGCAATCAGCCCCAGCATTTT	CASSFPRDRTSNQPQHF
TRBV7-9	15	-	-	TRBJ1-2	TGTGCCAGCAGCCCCCCCGGGGGAGGGGTGGACGGCTACACCTTC	CASSPPGGGVDGYTF
TRBV6-1	15	-	-	TRBJ2-3	TGTGCCAGCAGGCCCAACAGCCGACCCACAGATACGCAGTATTTT	CASRPNSRPTDTQYF
TRBV9	13	-	-	TRBJ1-1	TGTGCCAGCAGCGTAGCGGGAAACACTGAAGCTTTCTTT	CASSVAGNTEAFF
TRBV27	17	TRBD1	-	TRBJ2-7	TGTGCCAGCAGTCCCCTCCCCGACAGGGGGCTTTCCTACGAGCAGTACTTC	CASSPLPDRGLSYEQYF
TRBV21-1	15	-	-	TRBJ1-1	TGTGCCAGCAGCATAAGAGGCAGGGGGCGAACTGAAGCTTTCTTT	CASSIRGRGRTEAFF
TRBV2	15	TRBD1	-	TRBJ1-4	TGTGCCAGCAGAGTCGGGACAGGAGTCTGGGAAAAACTGTTTTTT	CASRVGTGVWEKLFF
TRBV30	13	-	-	TRBJ2-3	TGTGCCTGGGCCGCGGGTATAACAGATACGCAGTATTTT	CAWAAGITDTQYF